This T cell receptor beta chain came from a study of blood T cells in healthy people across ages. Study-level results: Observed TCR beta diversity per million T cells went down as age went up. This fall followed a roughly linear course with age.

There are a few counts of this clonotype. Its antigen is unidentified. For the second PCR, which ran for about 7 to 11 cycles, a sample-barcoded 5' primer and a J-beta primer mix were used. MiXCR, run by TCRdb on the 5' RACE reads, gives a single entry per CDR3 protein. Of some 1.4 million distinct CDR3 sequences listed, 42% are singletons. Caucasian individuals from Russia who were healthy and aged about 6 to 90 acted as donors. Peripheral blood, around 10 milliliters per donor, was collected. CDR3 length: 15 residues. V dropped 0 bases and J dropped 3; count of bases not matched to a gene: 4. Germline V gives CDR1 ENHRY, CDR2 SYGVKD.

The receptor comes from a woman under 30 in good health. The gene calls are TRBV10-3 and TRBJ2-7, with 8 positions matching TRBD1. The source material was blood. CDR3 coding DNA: TGTGCCATCAGTGAGTCCAGGACAGGGTACTACGAGCAGTACTTC. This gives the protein CAISESRTGYYEQYF.